Included here is one T cell receptor beta chain sequence, with context. Which antigen it targets is not known. Base qualities were left out, and no much larger clone turns up one base away. Thymus tissue was collected as surgical resects that were removed during corrective cardiac surgery. The donors were immunologically healthy infants in Finland who had open corrective cardiac surgery for congenital heart defects. Thymocytes were freed from the tissue by mechanical means and kept at -70 degrees C as pellets of roughly 9-34 million cells. Genomic DNA was extracted from frozen cell pellets with a QIAsymphony instrument. The immunoSEQ multiplex PCR assay was used to amplify the TCRB and TCRAD loci from a standardized quantity of quality-controlled genomic DNA. Amplicons spanned the V(D)J region at a length sufficient to cover the CDR3 and identify V and J genes. Through the commercial immunoSEQ service, the amplicons were sequenced on an Illumina platform. In the paper's pipeline: Primer bias and sequencing errors were corrected as previously described, and TCRAD and TCRB were defined on the basis of the IMGT database. Repertoires were analysed with immunoSEQ Analyzer 3.0 and VDJTools, covering basic statistics, V/J segment usage, diversity estimates, rarefaction and pairwise overlap. Diversity was estimated using the Chao1, ChaoE, Efron-Thisted, Shannon and inverse Simpson indices, and was also estimated on datasets down-sampled to the size of the smallest sample. Repertoire overlap was determined by strict matching of CDR3 nucleotide sequence, V gene and J gene, and Jaccard-based multidimensional scaling clustering was applied. What TCRdb holds here is the immuneACCESS table cut down to in-frame rearrangements. Part of the clones is not present; checked against another copy, under half of the missing clones reflect an unresolved V gene, and the others are unexplained. V, J and clone size were drawn from that table, and D and trimming were deduced from the DNA. Present in this sample are some 120,000 clones, over 85% of which were seen just once. 0.024% of the sample is taken by the ten largest.

The data originate from a study of human thymus T cells (dated by TCRdb to about 2020). Broadly, across the study: The study described the TCR alpha and beta repertoires in under 10 infant thymus samples and four matching peripheral blood samples. The cohort included over five male and a couple of female infants, with donor ages spanning 7 to 244 days.

Broad study findings and their caveats: Both the thymic and the peripheral blood repertoires appeared to show biased V and J gene segment usage. On average, thymus samples yielded around 800,000 unique TCRB clonotypes, whereas blood samples yielded 65,000 to 100,000. Highly overlapping thymic TCR repertoires among unrelated individuals were reported in the related research.

V is cut by 0 bases and J by 4 bases, and the space between the germline ends is 3 bases. Taken from the germline V gene (reference sequence), the CDR1 and CDR2 loops are MNHNY and SVGAGI. The CDR3 sequence holds 12 residues, the cysteine and phenylalanine included. Just the 36-base CDR3 DNA is kept, in frame starting at base 1. The sequenced sample was thymus tissue. This chain is built from TRBV6-6 and TRBJ2-5; the D gene assignment is ambiguous. The clonotype was recovered from a boy younger than two with a congenital heart defect but otherwise immunologically healthy. CDR3 sequence: CASSYSGETQYF. The DNA is TGTGCCAGCAGTTACTCGGGAGAGACCCAGTACTTC.